The rows below give T cell receptor beta chains drawn from one sample of a study of response to subunit inactivated influenza vaccine. One entry per CDR3 protein, called by TCRdb with MiXCR from the RT-PCR reads. The profile shows hundreds of thousands of distinct CDR3 sequences, approximately 17% of them singletons. The sequences come from PBMCs from blood, collected more than 4 days after vaccination. The receptors come from a man aged 50 or older who received an inactivated influenza vaccine. Both conserved end residues are part of each CDR3. Each record gives: D gene, V gene, CDR3 length, clone size, J gene, CDR3 DNA, CDR3 protein. The D gene is left open where the match is weak. Size tells how often a clone was seen (once, few, many) or the class of an expanded clone, and some rows leave it out.

d_gene: .
v_gene: TRBV20-1
len: 18
abundance: few
j_gene: TRBJ1-1
CDR3nt: TGCAGTGCTAGCGGTTCCCTAGACTTGAACATCCAACCCACTGAAGCTTTCTTT
CDR3aa: CSASGSLDLNIQPTEAFF

d_gene: .
v_gene: TRBV7-8
len: 12
abundance: .
j_gene: TRBJ1-2
CDR3nt: TGTGCCAGCAGCCCGGAGCCCTATGGCTACACCTTC
CDR3aa: CASSPEPYGYTF

d_gene: .
v_gene: TRBV4-2
len: 17
abundance: .
j_gene: TRBJ1-6
CDR3nt: TGTGCCAGCAGCCAAGATCAATACGACAGAAGTAATTCACCCCTCCACTTT
CDR3aa: CASSQDQYDRSNSPLHF

d_gene: .
v_gene: TRBV11-2
len: 12
abundance: few
j_gene: TRBJ2-1
CDR3nt: TGTGCCAGCAGCGAGACTAGATACGAGCAGTTCTTC
CDR3aa: CASSETRYEQFF

d_gene: .
v_gene: TRBV7-9
len: 12
abundance: few
j_gene: TRBJ1-2
CDR3nt: TGTGCCAGCAGCCAAAACGACGGGGGCTACACCTTC
CDR3aa: CASSQNDGGYTF

d_gene: .
v_gene: TRBV6-5
len: 14
abundance: .
j_gene: TRBJ1-1
CDR3nt: TGTGCCAGCAGTTACTCGAGAGGTATCGCTGAAGCTTTCTTT
CDR3aa: CASSYSRGIAEAFF

d_gene: TRBD1
v_gene: TRBV6-2/TRBV6-3
len: 13
abundance: many
j_gene: TRBJ2-7
CDR3nt: TGTGCCAGCAGTGAAGGACAGGACTACGAGCAGTACTTC
CDR3aa: CASSEGQDYEQYF

d_gene: TRBD2
v_gene: TRBV4-3
len: 16
abundance: few
j_gene: TRBJ2-2
CDR3nt: TGCGCCAGCAGCCAAGGGATGGTAGCGGGAATCGGGGAGCTGTTTTTT
CDR3aa: CASSQGMVAGIGELFF

d_gene: .
v_gene: TRBV27
len: 15
abundance: .
j_gene: TRBJ1-6
CDR3nt: TGTGCCAGCAGTTTTCTGGGCAGGGAAAATTCACCCCTCCACTTT
CDR3aa: CASSFLGRENSPLHF

d_gene: TRBD1
v_gene: TRBV24-1
len: 13
abundance: many
j_gene: TRBJ2-7
CDR3nt: TGTGCCACCAGCGACTGGGACAGCTCCGAGCAGTACTTC
CDR3aa: CATSDWDSSEQYF

d_gene: TRBD2
v_gene: TRBV20-1
len: 15
abundance: .
j_gene: TRBJ2-4
CDR3nt: TGCAGTGCTAGGAACGGGACTAGCGGGCGTGACATTCAGTACTTC
CDR3aa: CSARNGTSGRDIQYF

d_gene: TRBD1
v_gene: TRBV29-1
len: 14
abundance: .
j_gene: TRBJ1-1
CDR3nt: TGCAGCGTTGCCCTGAGACAGGGGGTTTCTGAAGCTTTCTTT
CDR3aa: CSVALRQGVSEAFF

d_gene: .
v_gene: TRBV11-2
len: 15
abundance: .
j_gene: TRBJ1-1
CDR3nt: TGTGCCAGCAGCCCGGGTGTGGGGCCGAACACTGAAGCTTTCTTT
CDR3aa: CASSPGVGPNTEAFF

d_gene: TRBD1
v_gene: TRBV12-3/TRBV12-4
len: 13
abundance: few
j_gene: TRBJ2-7
CDR3nt: TGTGCCAGCAGCCTGGGACAGAGCGGCGAGCAGTACTTC
CDR3aa: CASSLGQSGEQYF

d_gene: .
v_gene: TRBV5-1
len: 15
abundance: few
j_gene: TRBJ2-3
CDR3nt: TGCGCCAGCAGCTCGGACTCTGCGAGCACAGATACGCAGTATTTT
CDR3aa: CASSSDSASTDTQYF

d_gene: TRBD2
v_gene: TRBV5-4
len: 18
abundance: few
j_gene: TRBJ2-1
CDR3nt: TGTGCCAGCAGCTTGGCCTACGAGACTAGCGGGTCCTACAATGAGCAGTTCTTC
CDR3aa: CASSLAYETSGSYNEQFF

d_gene: TRBD2
v_gene: TRBV2
len: 14
abundance: .
j_gene: TRBJ2-3
CDR3nt: TGTGCCAGCAGCGGAGGGACTAGTGCAGATACGCAGTATTTT
CDR3aa: CASSGGTSADTQYF

d_gene: TRBD1
v_gene: TRBV20-1
len: 15
abundance: few
j_gene: TRBJ1-6
CDR3nt: TGCAGTGCTTTACCGGGACAGGGAATGCATTCACCCCTCCACTTT
CDR3aa: CSALPGQGMHSPLHF

d_gene: TRBD1
v_gene: TRBV12-3/TRBV12-4
len: 14
abundance: few
j_gene: TRBJ2-3
CDR3nt: TGTGCCAGCACGGAGACAGGGGGCGATTACGCGCAGTATTTT
CDR3aa: CASTETGGDYAQYF

d_gene: .
v_gene: TRBV4-3
len: 15
abundance: few
j_gene: TRBJ2-7
CDR3nt: TGCGCCAGCAGCCAAGGGTACAGGGCCACCTACGAGCAGTACTTC
CDR3aa: CASSQGYRATYEQYF

d_gene: .
v_gene: TRBV5-5
len: 13
abundance: few
j_gene: TRBJ2-1
CDR3nt: TGTGCCAGCAGCTTGGTCTGGGCTGAGAAGCAGTTCTTC
CDR3aa: CASSLVWAEKQFF

d_gene: TRBD2
v_gene: TRBV4-2
len: 15
abundance: .
j_gene: TRBJ2-7
CDR3nt: TGTGCCAGCAGCCAAGCTCGGACTAGCGGGTACGAGCAGTACTTC
CDR3aa: CASSQARTSGYEQYF

d_gene: .
v_gene: TRBV27
len: 14
abundance: few
j_gene: TRBJ2-7
CDR3nt: TGTGCCAGCAGTTTTGAGGGTCTTGGCTACGAGCAGTACTTC
CDR3aa: CASSFEGLGYEQYF

d_gene: .
v_gene: TRBV25-1
len: 14
abundance: .
j_gene: TRBJ1-1
CDR3nt: TGTGCCAGCAGTGATCAGGGATTCTGGACTGAAGCTTTCTTT
CDR3aa: CASSDQGFWTEAFF

d_gene: TRBD2
v_gene: TRBV12-3/TRBV12-4
len: 15
abundance: many
j_gene: TRBJ2-1
CDR3nt: TGTGCCAGCAGTAGACTAGCGGGGGGATACAATGAGCAGTTCTTC
CDR3aa: CASSRLAGGYNEQFF

d_gene: TRBD2
v_gene: TRBV20-1
len: 16
abundance: many
j_gene: TRBJ2-3
CDR3nt: TGCAGTGCTTTTTCCGGGGGGGGCCCCAACACAGATACGCAGTATTTT
CDR3aa: CSAFSGGGPNTDTQYF

d_gene: .
v_gene: TRBV2
len: 13
abundance: .
j_gene: TRBJ2-7
CDR3nt: TGTGCCAGCTCGCGGGGATTCTCCTACGAGCAGTACTTC
CDR3aa: CASSRGFSYEQYF

d_gene: .
v_gene: TRBV29-1
len: 12
abundance: .
j_gene: TRBJ2-1
CDR3nt: TGCAGTGGACAGTCTAACTACAATGAGCAGTTCTTC
CDR3aa: CSGQSNYNEQFF

d_gene: TRBD2
v_gene: TRBV20-1
len: 15
abundance: many
j_gene: TRBJ2-3
CDR3nt: TGCAGTGCTAGGACTAGCGGAACTAGCACAGATACGCAGTATTTT
CDR3aa: CSARTSGTSTDTQYF

d_gene: .
v_gene: TRBV4-3
len: 18
abundance: .
j_gene: TRBJ2-7
CDR3nt: TGCGCCAGCAGCCAAGATCTACCCTTACCGAGTCCCTCCTACGAGCAGTACTTC
CDR3aa: CASSQDLPLPSPSYEQYF

d_gene: TRBD2
v_gene: TRBV9
len: 13
abundance: few
j_gene: TRBJ2-7
CDR3nt: TGTGCCAGCAGCGTTGGGACTAGCGACGAGCAGTACTTC
CDR3aa: CASSVGTSDEQYF

d_gene: .
v_gene: TRBV28
len: 19
abundance: few
j_gene: TRBJ2-1
CDR3nt: TGTGCCAGCAGGGGTCCAGATCCCCCGTATAGGAATTTCTACAATGAGCAGTTCTTC
CDR3aa: CASRGPDPPYRNFYNEQFF

d_gene: .
v_gene: TRBV5-5
len: 15
abundance: .
j_gene: TRBJ2-5
CDR3nt: TGTGCCAGCAGCCCGGGTCGACTGCTAAAAGAGACCCAGTACTTC
CDR3aa: CASSPGRLLKETQYF

d_gene: .
v_gene: TRBV7-2
len: 13
abundance: .
j_gene: TRBJ2-7
CDR3nt: TGTGCCAGCAGCTTAGGACTGACGGCCGAGCAGTACTTC
CDR3aa: CASSLGLTAEQYF

d_gene: TRBD1
v_gene: TRBV27
len: 12
abundance: few
j_gene: TRBJ1-1
CDR3nt: TGTGCCAGCAGTACCGGACAGGCTGAAGCTTTCTTT
CDR3aa: CASSTGQAEAFF

d_gene: .
v_gene: TRBV7-3
len: 15
abundance: .
j_gene: TRBJ1-2
CDR3nt: TGTGCCAGCAGCCCAAGGGCGGGCGGCGGCTATGGCTACACCTTC
CDR3aa: CASSPRAGGGYGYTF

d_gene: .
v_gene: TRBV7-8
len: 14
abundance: few
j_gene: TRBJ2-3
CDR3nt: TGTGCCAGCAGCCCCGGGGCAGTTTTGGATACGCAGTATTTT
CDR3aa: CASSPGAVLDTQYF

d_gene: .
v_gene: TRBV12-3/TRBV12-4
len: 15
abundance: few
j_gene: TRBJ2-1
CDR3nt: TGTGCCAGCAGTTCCGGGACGTTGGATTACAATGAGCAGTTCTTC
CDR3aa: CASSSGTLDYNEQFF

d_gene: TRBD1
v_gene: TRBV6-4
len: 13
abundance: .
j_gene: TRBJ1-1
CDR3nt: TGTGCCAGCAGTGATGACAGGGGGACTGAAGCTTTCTTT
CDR3aa: CASSDDRGTEAFF

d_gene: .
v_gene: TRBV7-9
len: 11
abundance: few
j_gene: TRBJ2-1
CDR3nt: TGTCGGGTACGGTCCTCCCATGAGCAGTTCTTC
CDR3aa: CRVRSSHEQFF

d_gene: .
v_gene: TRBV20-1
len: 14
abundance: few
j_gene: TRBJ2-2
CDR3nt: TGCAGTGCTAAGCCGGGTGGGCCCACCGGGGAGCTGTTTTTT
CDR3aa: CSAKPGGPTGELFF

d_gene: .
v_gene: TRBV19
len: 15
abundance: .
j_gene: TRBJ2-7
CDR3nt: TGTGCCAGCGCGGCGGGGTCTTTATCATCCTACGAGCAGTACTTC
CDR3aa: CASAAGSLSSYEQYF

d_gene: TRBD1
v_gene: TRBV5-6
len: 17
abundance: .
j_gene: TRBJ2-5
CDR3nt: TGTGCCAGCAGCCTAACTCTCCGGGACAGGGGGCCGGAGACCCAGTACTTC
CDR3aa: CASSLTLRDRGPETQYF

d_gene: TRBD2
v_gene: TRBV27
len: 18
abundance: .
j_gene: TRBJ2-7
CDR3nt: TGTGCCAGCAGGGCCGGACTAGCGGGGGCCTCTCCTTTTTACGAGCAGTACTTC
CDR3aa: CASRAGLAGASPFYEQYF

d_gene: .
v_gene: TRBV7-9
len: 15
abundance: .
j_gene: TRBJ2-3
CDR3nt: TGTGCCAGCAGTACTGCCTTAACGAGCACAGATACGCAGTATTTT
CDR3aa: CASSTALTSTDTQYF

d_gene: TRBD1
v_gene: TRBV2
len: 16
abundance: many
j_gene: TRBJ2-5
CDR3nt: TGTGCCAGCAGCCGAACGACAGGGAATACCCAAGAGACCCAGTACTTC
CDR3aa: CASSRTTGNTQETQYF

d_gene: .
v_gene: TRBV5-1
len: 17
abundance: .
j_gene: TRBJ2-1
CDR3nt: TGCGCCAGCAGCCCTGGCCCGGGACTCGGGCTTTACAATGAGCAGTTCTTC
CDR3aa: CASSPGPGLGLYNEQFF

d_gene: .
v_gene: TRBV20-1
len: 13
abundance: few
j_gene: TRBJ2-5
CDR3nt: TGCAGTGCTAAGCGGACAGCCAAAGAGACCCAGTACTTC
CDR3aa: CSAKRTAKETQYF

d_gene: TRBD1
v_gene: TRBV12-3/TRBV12-4
len: 14
abundance: few
j_gene: TRBJ1-5
CDR3nt: TGTGCCAGCAGTTTGTTGGCAGGGGGCCAACCCCAGCATTTT
CDR3aa: CASSLLAGGQPQHF

d_gene: .
v_gene: TRBV7-6
len: 13
abundance: .
j_gene: TRBJ2-2
CDR3nt: TGTGCCAGCAGCCCCCGAAGCACCGGGGAGCTGTTTTTT
CDR3aa: CASSPRSTGELFF

d_gene: .
v_gene: TRBV15
len: 16
abundance: few
j_gene: TRBJ2-1
CDR3nt: TGTGCCACCAGCAGAGGTGCCGGACAAGGCTACAATGAGCAGTTCTTC
CDR3aa: CATSRGAGQGYNEQFF

d_gene: .
v_gene: TRBV7-2
len: 13
abundance: .
j_gene: TRBJ2-1
CDR3nt: TGTGCCAGCAGCGGTCTCACCTACAATGAGCAGTTCTTC
CDR3aa: CASSGLTYNEQFF

d_gene: TRBD2
v_gene: TRBV29-1
len: 14
abundance: .
j_gene: TRBJ2-5
CDR3nt: TGCAGCGTTGCCCCTCGCCTGGGGGGGAAGACCCAGTACTTC
CDR3aa: CSVAPRLGGKTQYF

d_gene: .
v_gene: TRBV6-5
len: 15
abundance: few
j_gene: TRBJ2-7
CDR3nt: TGTGCCAGCAGTTACCCCGGAGGGTCCGGGGTCGAGCAGTACTTC
CDR3aa: CASSYPGGSGVEQYF

d_gene: TRBD1
v_gene: TRBV10-3
len: 15
abundance: few
j_gene: TRBJ2-7
CDR3nt: TGTGCCATCAGTGACTCTGGACAGGGAAACTACGAGCAGTACTTC
CDR3aa: CAISDSGQGNYEQYF

d_gene: .
v_gene: TRBV2
len: 12
abundance: many
j_gene: TRBJ1-2
CDR3nt: TGTGCCAGCAGTGTGGACACCGGTGGCTACACCTTC
CDR3aa: CASSVDTGGYTF

d_gene: TRBD1
v_gene: TRBV10-3
len: 15
abundance: .
j_gene: TRBJ2-7
CDR3nt: TGTGCCATCACCCTGGGACAGGGGCCGGCCTACGAGCAGTACTTC
CDR3aa: CAITLGQGPAYEQYF

d_gene: .
v_gene: TRBV5-5
len: 14
abundance: few
j_gene: TRBJ2-2
CDR3nt: TGTGCCAGCAGCTCAACAGCCGCCACCGGGGAGCTGTTTTTT
CDR3aa: CASSSTAATGELFF

d_gene: .
v_gene: TRBV20-1
len: 15
abundance: .
j_gene: TRBJ2-7
CDR3nt: TGCAGTGCTAGAGATGGTAGAGGGCCCACCTACGAGCAGTACTTC
CDR3aa: CSARDGRGPTYEQYF

d_gene: TRBD2
v_gene: TRBV20-1
len: 17
abundance: many
j_gene: TRBJ2-2
CDR3nt: TGCAGTGCTAGCGACCCGGGACTAGCGGGAGTAACCGGGGAGCTGTTTTTT
CDR3aa: CSASDPGLAGVTGELFF